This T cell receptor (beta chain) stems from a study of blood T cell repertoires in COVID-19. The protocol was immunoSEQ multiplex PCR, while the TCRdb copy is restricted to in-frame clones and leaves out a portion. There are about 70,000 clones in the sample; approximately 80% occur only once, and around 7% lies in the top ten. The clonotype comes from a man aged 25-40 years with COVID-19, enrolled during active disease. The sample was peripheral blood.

Here the CDR3 DNA reads TGTGCCAGCAGCTCACAGGGGGCAACTGAAGCTTTCTTT. This codes for CASSSQGATEAFF. The chain combines TRBV5-6 with TRBJ1-1; 9 nucleotides align to TRBD1. CDR3 length: 13 residues. Trimming took 3 bases from V and 5 from J; bases not matched to a gene: 2. Looked up from germline, CDR1 is SGHDT and CDR2 is YYEEEE.